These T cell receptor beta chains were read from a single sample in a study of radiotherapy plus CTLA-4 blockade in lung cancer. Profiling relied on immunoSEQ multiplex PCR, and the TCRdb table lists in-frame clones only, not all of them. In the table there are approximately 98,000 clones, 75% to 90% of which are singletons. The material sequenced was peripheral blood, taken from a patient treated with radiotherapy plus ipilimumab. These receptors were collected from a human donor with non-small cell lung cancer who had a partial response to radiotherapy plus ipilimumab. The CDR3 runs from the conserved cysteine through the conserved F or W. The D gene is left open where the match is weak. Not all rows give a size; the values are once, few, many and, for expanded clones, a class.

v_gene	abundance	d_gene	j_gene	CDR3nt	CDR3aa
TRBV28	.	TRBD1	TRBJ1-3	TGTGCCAGCAAGGGGACAGGGGGCTCTGGAAACACCATATATTTT	CASKGTGGSGNTIYF
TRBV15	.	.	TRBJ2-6	TGTGCCACCAGCCCTAACAACGGGGGGCCTGGGGCCAACGTCCTGACTTTC	CATSPNNGGPGANVLTF
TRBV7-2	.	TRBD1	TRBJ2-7	TGTGCCAGCAGCTTAGAGGGATTTGGACAGGGCCTGTTCTACGAGCAGTACTTC	CASSLEGFGQGLFYEQYF
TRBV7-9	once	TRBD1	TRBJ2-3	TGTGCCAGCAGCCTCGACAGGGTTGCAGATACGCAGTATTTT	CASSLDRVADTQYF
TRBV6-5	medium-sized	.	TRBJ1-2	TGTGCCAGCAGTTACTCTGCAGGCTATGGCTACACCTTC	CASSYSAGYGYTF
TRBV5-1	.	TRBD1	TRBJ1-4	TGCGCCAGCAGCTTGGGCGGACAGGGTGAAAAACTGTTTTTT	CASSLGGQGEKLFF
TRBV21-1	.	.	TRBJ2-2	TGTGCCAGCAGCAAATGCAGCGGGAGGCCTCCACCTTTTAACACCGGGGAGCTGTTTTTT	CASSKCSGRPPPFNTGELFF
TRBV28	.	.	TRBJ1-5	TGTGCCAGCAGTTCTGGGGGGGCAGGTCAGCCCCAGCATTTT	CASSSGGAGQPQHF
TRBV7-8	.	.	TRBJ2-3	TGTGCCAGCAGCTCGCAGAGCACAGATACGCAGTATTTT	CASSSQSTDTQYF
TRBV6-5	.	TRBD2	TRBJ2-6	TGTGCCAGCAGTTCCGGGGGGTCTGGGGCCAACGTCCTGACTTTC	CASSSGGSGANVLTF
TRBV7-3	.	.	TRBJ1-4	TGTGCCAGCAGCTTGCGGGGGGGAACTAATGAAAAACTGTTTTTT	CASSLRGGTNEKLFF
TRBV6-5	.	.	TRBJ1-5	TGTGCCAGCAGCCTAGGGGGTCAGCAGCCCCAGCATTTT	CASSLGGQQPQHF
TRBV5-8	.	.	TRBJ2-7	TGTGCCAGCAGGGGCAGGGTCTCCTACGAGCAGTACTTC	CASRGRVSYEQYF
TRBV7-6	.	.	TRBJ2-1	TGTGCCAGCAGCTTAGGGCCTCGCAATGAGCAGTTCTTC	CASSLGPRNEQFF
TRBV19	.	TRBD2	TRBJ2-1	TGTGCCAGTAGAACTAGCGGGAGGCCCTCCTACAATGAGCAGTTCTTC	CASRTSGRPSYNEQFF
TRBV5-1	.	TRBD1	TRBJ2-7	TGCGCCAGCAGCGGCTCCGGGACAGGGACCTACGAGCAGTACTTC	CASSGSGTGTYEQYF
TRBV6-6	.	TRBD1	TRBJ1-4	TGTGCCAGCATGGTACGACAGGGGGCAGCCAAACTGTTTTTT	CASMVRQGAAKLFF
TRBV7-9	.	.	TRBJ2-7	TGTGCCAGCAGCTTAGGACAGCCTCCCGAGCAGTACTTC	CASSLGQPPEQYF
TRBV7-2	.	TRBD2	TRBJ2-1	TGTGCCAGCAACCTCCTAGCGGGAGGGGGGAATGAGCAGTTCTTC	CASNLLAGGGNEQFF
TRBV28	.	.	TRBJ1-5	TGTGCCAGCAGTAGGACAGATAGCAATCAGCCCCAGCATTTT	CASSRTDSNQPQHF
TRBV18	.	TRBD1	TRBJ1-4	TGTGCCAGCTCACCGGACAGGGGGAGGTTTGAAAAACTGTTTTTT	CASSPDRGRFEKLFF
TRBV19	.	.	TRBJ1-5	TGTGCCAGTAGTATTGGGCTAAGTGGGCCCCAGCATTTT	CASSIGLSGPQHF
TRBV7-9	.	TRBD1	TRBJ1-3	TGTGCCAGCAGCCCGGGACAGCGCTCTGGAAACACCATATATTTT	CASSPGQRSGNTIYF
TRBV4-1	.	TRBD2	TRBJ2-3	TGCGCCAGCAGCCAAGAATGGCTAGCGGGAGAGGTAAGTATAGATACGCAGTATTTT	CASSQEWLAGEVSIDTQYF
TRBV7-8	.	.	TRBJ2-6	TGTGCCAGCTTGGGAGATCCTTCTGGGGCCAACGTCCTGACTTTC	CASLGDPSGANVLTF
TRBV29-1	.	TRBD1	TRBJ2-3	TGCAGCGTTAAAGGACAGGGGAGGACAGATACGCAGTATTTT	CSVKGQGRTDTQYF
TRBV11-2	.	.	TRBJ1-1	TGTGCCAGCAGCTCTTGGGGCGGCAACACCGAAGCTTTCTTT	CASSSWGGNTEAFF
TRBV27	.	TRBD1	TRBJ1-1	TGTGCCAGCAGTTCAGGGGGCCTGAACACTGAAGCTTTCTTT	CASSSGGLNTEAFF
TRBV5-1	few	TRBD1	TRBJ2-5	TGCGCCAGCAGCTCGGGACAGGGCCTGGAGACCCAGTACTTC	CASSSGQGLETQYF
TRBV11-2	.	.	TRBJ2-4	TGTGCCAGCAGTAGACAGGCCGGGGCCAAAAACATTCAGTACTTC	CASSRQAGAKNIQYF
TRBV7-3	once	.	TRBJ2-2	TGTGCCAGCAGCTTAAGGCGGGACGGGGAGCTGTTTTTT	CASSLRRDGELFF
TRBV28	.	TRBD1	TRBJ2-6	TGTGCCAGCAGTTTAAACAGGGGGAACTCTGGGGCCAACGTCCTGACTTTC	CASSLNRGNSGANVLTF
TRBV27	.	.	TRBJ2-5	TGTGCCAGCAGTCTTACAGGCGTCCGGGAGACCCAGTACTTC	CASSLTGVRETQYF
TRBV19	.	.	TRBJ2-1	TGTGCCACTTTAGCCCTGGGAGCGGCTCGTGATGAGCAGTTCTTC	CATLALGAARDEQFF
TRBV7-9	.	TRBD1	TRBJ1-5	TGTGCCAGCAGCTTAGGGGCAGGGGGCGACGGCAATCAGCCCCAGCATTTT	CASSLGAGGDGNQPQHF
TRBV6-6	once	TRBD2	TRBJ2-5	TGTGCCAGCAGTCAGGGACTAGCGGGAGCGGAGACCCAGTACTTC	CASSQGLAGAETQYF
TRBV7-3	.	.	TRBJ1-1	TGTGCCAGCAGCTCAGTATCGGGTCTACAAAACACTGAAGCTTTCTTT	CASSSVSGLQNTEAFF
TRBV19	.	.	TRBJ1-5	TGTGCCAGTAGTATAGATCGAGGGCCCAATCAGCCCCAGCATTTT	CASSIDRGPNQPQHF
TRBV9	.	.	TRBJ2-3	TGTGCCAGCAGCGCCCGAGCTTTGGCAGATACGCAGTATTTT	CASSARALADTQYF
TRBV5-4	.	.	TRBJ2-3	TGTGCCAGCAGCTTGGACAGCCCCACGCAGTATTTT	CASSLDSPTQYF
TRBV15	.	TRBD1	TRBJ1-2	TGTGCCACCAGCAAAGACAGGGGTACTCCAGGCTACACCTTC	CATSKDRGTPGYTF
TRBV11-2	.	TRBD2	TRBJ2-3	TGTGCTAGCAGGCCCGGGACTAGCGGGAGAGTGGATACGCAGTATTTT	CASRPGTSGRVDTQYF
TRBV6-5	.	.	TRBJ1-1	TGTGCCAGCAGTCGGCAGGGAACTGAAGCTTTCTTT	CASSRQGTEAFF
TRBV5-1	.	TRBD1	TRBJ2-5	TGCGCCAGCAGCTCACAACAAGACAGGGACCAAGAGACCCAGTACTTC	CASSSQQDRDQETQYF
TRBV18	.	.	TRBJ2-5	TGTGCCAGCTCACCGGGGGCCGGTGAGACCCAGTACTTC	CASSPGAGETQYF
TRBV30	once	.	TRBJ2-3	TGTGCCTGGACCGAGGGCGGGGCAGATACGCAGTATTTT	CAWTEGGADTQYF
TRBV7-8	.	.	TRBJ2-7	TGTGCCAGCAGCCCCCGGGAGACATCCTACGAGCAGTACTTC	CASSPRETSYEQYF
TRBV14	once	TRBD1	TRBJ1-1	TGTGCCAGCAGCCGACAGGGAGGTTTCACTGAAGCTTTCTTT	CASSRQGGFTEAFF
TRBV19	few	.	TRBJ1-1	TGTGCCACCTCCCGGGGGACGAACACTGAAGCTTTCTTT	CATSRGTNTEAFF